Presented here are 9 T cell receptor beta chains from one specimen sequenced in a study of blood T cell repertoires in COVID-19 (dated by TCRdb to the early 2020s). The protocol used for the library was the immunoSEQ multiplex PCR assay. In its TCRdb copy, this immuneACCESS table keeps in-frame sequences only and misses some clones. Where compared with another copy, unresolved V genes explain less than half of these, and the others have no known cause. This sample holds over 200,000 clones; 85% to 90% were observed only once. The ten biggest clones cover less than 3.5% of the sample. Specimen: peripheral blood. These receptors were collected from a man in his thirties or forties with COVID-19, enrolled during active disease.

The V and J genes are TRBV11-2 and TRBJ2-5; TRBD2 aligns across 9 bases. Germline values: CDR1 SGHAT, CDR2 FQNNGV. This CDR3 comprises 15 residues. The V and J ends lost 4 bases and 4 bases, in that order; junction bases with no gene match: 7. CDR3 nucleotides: TGTGCCAGCAGCTATAGCGGGAGTGTAGCAGAGACCCAGTACTTC. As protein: CASSYSGSVAETQYF.

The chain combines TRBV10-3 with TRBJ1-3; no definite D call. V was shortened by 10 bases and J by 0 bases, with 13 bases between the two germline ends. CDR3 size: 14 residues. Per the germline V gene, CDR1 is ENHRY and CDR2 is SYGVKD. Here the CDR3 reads CATSSTSSGNTIYF. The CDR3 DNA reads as TGTGCCACCTCCTCCACGAGCTCTGGAAACACCATATATTTT.

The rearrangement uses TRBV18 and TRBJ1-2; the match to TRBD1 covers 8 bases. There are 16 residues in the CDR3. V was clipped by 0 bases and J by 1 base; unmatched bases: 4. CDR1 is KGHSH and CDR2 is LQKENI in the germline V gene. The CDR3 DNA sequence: TGTGCCAGCTCACCACCCCGACAGGGGAGTAACTATGGCTACACCTTC. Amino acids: CASSPPRQGSNYGYTF.

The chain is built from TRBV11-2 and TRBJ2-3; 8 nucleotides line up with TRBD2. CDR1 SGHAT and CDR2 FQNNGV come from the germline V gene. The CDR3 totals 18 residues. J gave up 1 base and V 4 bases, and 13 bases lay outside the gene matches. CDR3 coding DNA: TGTGCCAGCAGCTGGAAGATACCGGGAGCGGGGGGCACAGATACGCAGTATTTT. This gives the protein CASSWKIPGAGGTDTQYF.

CDR3 DNA: TGCGCCAGCAGCCACGGGGGGACTAGCGGGGTTTATGAGACCCAGTACTTC. This translates into CASSHGGTSGVYETQYF. The chain employs TRBV4-1 and TRBJ2-5, with 13 bases aligning to TRBD2. The trim removed 3 bases at V and 5 bases at J, leaving 9 bases unmatched. The germline V gene encodes CDR1 MGHRA and CDR2 YSYEKL. This CDR3 comprises 17 residues.

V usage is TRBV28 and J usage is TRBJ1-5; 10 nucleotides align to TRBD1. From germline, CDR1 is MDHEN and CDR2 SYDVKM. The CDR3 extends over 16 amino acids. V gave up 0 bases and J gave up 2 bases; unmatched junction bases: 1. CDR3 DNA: TGTGCCAGCAGTTTATGGGGGACAGGGGGCAATCAGCCCCAGCATTTT. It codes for CASSLWGTGGNQPQHF.

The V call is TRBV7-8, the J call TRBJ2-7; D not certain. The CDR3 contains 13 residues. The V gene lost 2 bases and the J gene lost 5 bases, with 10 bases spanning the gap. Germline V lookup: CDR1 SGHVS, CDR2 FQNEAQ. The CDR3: CASSLPGFNEQYF. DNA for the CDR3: TGTGCCAGCAGCTTACCCGGGTTCAACGAGCAGTACTTC.

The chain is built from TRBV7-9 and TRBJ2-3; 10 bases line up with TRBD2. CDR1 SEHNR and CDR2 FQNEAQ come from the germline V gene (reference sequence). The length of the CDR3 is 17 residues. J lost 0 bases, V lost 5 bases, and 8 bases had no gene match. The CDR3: CASSAGTSVTSTDTQYF. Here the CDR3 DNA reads TGTGCCAGCAGCGCCGGGACTAGCGTGACTAGCACAGATACGCAGTATTTT.

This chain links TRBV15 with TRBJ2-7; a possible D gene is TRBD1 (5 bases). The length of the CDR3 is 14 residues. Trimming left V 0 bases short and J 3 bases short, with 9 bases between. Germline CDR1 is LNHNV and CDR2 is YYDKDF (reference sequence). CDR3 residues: CATSRDMTVYEQYF. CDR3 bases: TGTGCCACCAGCAGAGATATGACAGTCTACGAGCAGTACTTC.